This T cell receptor (beta chain) was recorded in a study of T cells after yellow fever vaccination. About the study: Fractions of low cell number were prepared using SMART-Seq v4 Ultra Low Input.

Study findings and constraints: Booster sampling recovered most clones from primary vaccination (roughly 97% CD4, roughly 88% CD8). In FACS-sorted repertoires, abundant clonotypes from the bulk population could appear as contaminants.

To note about this clonotype: Its specificity is not known.

Production of TCR cDNA was by 5'RACE template switching, which also added a universal primer site and UMIs. TCRdb recomputed calls from the 5' RACE reads with MiXCR, one row per CDR3 protein. The profile shows around 150,000 distinct CDR3 sequences, 6% to 7.5% of them singletons. The CDR3 runs 16 residues. The TCR sequence derives from a man younger than 35 who received the YFV17D yellow fever vaccine. The sample here was CD4+ T cells sorted from PBMCs, taken about 5 days after the first yellow fever vaccination. The V call is TRBV12-2, the J call TRBJ1-6; whether TRBD1, the table's D call, matches the DNA was not checked. TRBV12-2 is designated a pseudogene. For the CDR3, the DNA is TGTGCAAGTCGCTTAGTGGGTCTGCAGACAGGGATTACCCTCCACTTT. Translated: CASRLVGLQTGITLHF.